The 30 T cell receptor beta chains in this list originate from one sample, sequenced in a study of OX40 agonist ivuxolimab in advanced cancers. Library prep was done by the immunoSEQ multiplex PCR assay. TCRdb obtained this table from immuneACCESS and retained in-frame rearrangements with V and J assigned. These tables miss some clones; where compared with another copy, unresolved V genes account for less than half of the shortfall, and the remainder is unexplained. Present in this sample are more than 60,000 clones, roughly 80% of which were seen just once. In total, the top ten clones hold about 1.6% of the sample. This sample comprised CD4+ or CD8+ T cells sorted from blood, obtained in a trial of the OX40 agonist ivuxolimab. Receptors were obtained from an adult with an advanced solid tumor such as melanoma, head and neck, liver or kidney cancer.

This chain connects TRBV5-1 to TRBJ2-3; TRBD2 is a possible D gene (6 bases). The ends were cut back, 4 bases at V and 2 bases at J, with 11 bases in the middle. Germline CDR1 is SGHRS and CDR2 is YFSETQ. The CDR3 is 14 residues long. This CDR3 is CASSRDSFTDTQYF. The CDR3 DNA reads TGCGCCAGCAGCAGGGACTCCTTCACAGATACGCAGTATTTT.

The rearrangement joins TRBV6-1 to TRBJ2-5; unclear D gene. This CDR3 contains 15 residues. Germline CDR1 and CDR2: MNHNS and SASEGT. Trimming cost V 3 bases and J 1 base, with 12 bases left between them. For the CDR3, the DNA is TGTGCCAGCAGTGAGTTTGCCCAGACCCAAGAGACCCAGTACTTC. This codes for CASSEFAQTQETQYF.

On this clone itself: The same CDR3 can be traced to other DNA sequences in this sample. The chain carries TRBV7-3 and TRBJ2-5; unclear D gene. The end of the DNA aligns better with TRBJ2-7, so the J call may be wrong. Germline CDR1 SGHTA, CDR2 FQGTGA. The CDR3 contains 13 residues. The CDR3 is CASSRGDSYEQYF. The CDR3 DNA reads as TGTGCCAGCAGCCGCGGAGATTCCTACGAGCAGTACTTC.

This chain connects TRBV11-2 to TRBJ2-7; D unresolved. Trimming pared 1 base from V and 7 bases from J, leaving 8 bases between. Germline V CDR1 and CDR2: SGHAT, FQNNGV. The CDR3 consists of 12 residues. The chain's CDR3 is CASSLVGVEQYF. The DNA of the CDR3 is TGTGCCAGCAGCTTAGTAGGTGTTGAGCAGTACTTC.

This chain connects TRBV9 to TRBJ1-1; D is perhaps TRBD1 (6 bases). The V and J ends lost 5 bases and 4 bases respectively, with 12 bases between them. This CDR3 has 13 amino acids. The germline V gene encodes CDR1 SGDLS and CDR2 YYNGEE. This CDR3 reads CASRATGSTEAFF. As DNA, the CDR3 is TGTGCCAGCAGGGCCACAGGGAGCACTGAAGCTTTCTTT. The full variable domain, with the rest looked up from reference TRBV9 and TRBJ1-1, is DSGVTQTPKHLITATGQRVTLRCSPRSGDLSVYWYQQSLDQGLQFLIQYYNGEERAKGNILERFSAQQFPDLHSELNLSSLELGDSALYFCASRATGSTEAFFGQGTRLTVV.

The genes are TRBV7-9 and TRBJ1-2; D is undetermined. Germline CDR1 and CDR2: SEHNR and FQNEAQ (reference sequence). The CDR3 is made up of 13 amino acids. The ends were cut back, 4 bases at V and 5 bases at J, with 11 bases in the middle. In DNA form, the CDR3 reads TGTGCCAGCAGCTCCGGTAACAGTTATGGCTACACCTTC. Its protein is CASSSGNSYGYTF.

This clone was observed many times. The chain carries TRBV28 and TRBJ1-3, with 7 positions matching TRBD1. The length of the CDR3 is 16 residues. V was pared by 3 bases and J by 0 bases, with 5 bases of the junction left unmatched. CDR1 MDHEN and CDR2 SYDVKM come from the germline V gene. In nucleotides, the CDR3 is TGTGCCAGCAGTTTGGGCAGGGGGTTCTCTGGAAACACCATATATTTT. Its protein is CASSLGRGFSGNTIYF. Complete variable domain (other parts from reference TRBV28 and TRBJ1-3): DVKVTQSSRYLVKRTGEKVFLECVQDMDHENMFWYRQDPGLGLRLIYFSYDVKMKEKGDIPEGYSVSREKKERFSLILESASTNQTSMYLCASSLGRGFSGNTIYFGEGSWLTVV.

Relative to its sample, this clone is medium-sized (0.01 to 0.1%). The chain carries TRBV7-9 and TRBJ1-1; D gene unclear. V lost 5 bases to trimming and J lost 2 bases, with 12 bases between them. This CDR3 contains 14 residues. Germline V gives CDR1 SEHNR, CDR2 FQNEAQ (reference sequence). The CDR3 coding sequence is TGTGCCAGCAGCCCCCAAGTTCCTAACACTGAAGCTTTCTTT. Translated, it gives CASSPQVPNTEAFF.

This chain joins TRBV6-6 and TRBJ2-3, with 9 bases identical to TRBD1. The CDR3 totals 16 residues. Trimming removed 4 bases from V and 1 base from J; junction bases left unmatched: 6. Germline assignment: CDR1 MNHNY and CDR2 SVGAGI (reference sequence). The DNA of the CDR3 is TGTGCCAGCAGTTTATACAGGGGGCCCGGCACAGATACGCAGTATTTT. This encodes CASSLYRGPGTDTQYF.

CDR3 DNA: TGTGCCAGCAGCCATCGGGAATCGGGCGGTGGAAACACCATATATTTT. Translation gives CASSHRESGGGNTIYF. V and J are TRBV9 and TRBJ1-3; the D is unclear. V lost 4 bases and J lost 3, with 17 bases in between. The germline gives CDR1 SGDLS, CDR2 YYNGEE. The CDR3 is made up of 16 amino acids. Full variable domain (rest looked up from reference TRBV9 and TRBJ1-3): DSGVTQTPKHLITATGQRVTLRCSPRSGDLSVYWYQQSLDQGLQFLIQYYNGEERAKGNILERFSAQQFPDLHSELNLSSLELGDSALYFCASSHRESGGGNTIYFGEGSWLTVV.

The V gene is TRBV2, the J gene TRBJ2-6, with 8 bases aligning to TRBD1. V dropped 6 bases and J dropped 4; count of bases not matched to a gene: 2. Per germline, CDR1 SNHLY and CDR2 FYNNEI. The CDR3 runs to 14 residues. The CDR3 coding sequence is TGTGCCAGCAGGACAGGGGTAGGGGCCAACGTCCTGACTTTC. Encoded protein: CASRTGVGANVLTF. The full variable domain, rest sourced from reference TRBV2 and TRBJ2-6, is EPEVTQTPSHQVTQMGQEVILRCVPISNHLYFYWYRQILGQKVEFLVSFYNNEISEKSEIFDDQFSVERPDGSNFTLKIRSTKLEDSAMYFCASRTGVGANVLTFGAGSRLTVL.

There are a few counts of this clone. The V and J genes are TRBV6-5 and TRBJ1-5; TRBD1 agrees at 8 bases. V gave up 6 bases and J gave up 5 bases; unmatched junction bases: 6. The germline CDR1 and CDR2 sequences are MNHEY and SVGAGI. The CDR3 loop spans 14 amino acids. In DNA, the CDR3 is TGTGCCAGCAGCAGACTGACAGGGGATCAGCCCCAGCATTTT. Translated: CASSRLTGDQPQHF.

The rearrangement links TRBV5-1 to TRBJ2-1; a weak D match, TRBD2 (6 bases). The germline CDR1 and CDR2 sequences are SGHRS and YFSETQ. The CDR3 runs 15 residues. Trimming pared 0 bases from V and 4 bases from J, leaving 11 bases between. The CDR3 reads CASSLGAGTYNEQFF. The CDR3 DNA reads as TGCGCCAGCAGCTTGGGTGCAGGGACTTACAATGAGCAGTTCTTC.

Only one count was recorded for this clone. V is TRBV5-4 and J is TRBJ1-2, with D perhaps TRBD1 (6 bases). Germline V gene lookup returns CDR1 SGHNT and CDR2 YYREEE (reference sequence). Between the trimmed V and J ends, which lost 5 bases and 2 bases, there was a span of 13 bases. The CDR3 contains 14 residues. The CDR3 DNA is TGTGCCAGCAGGCCGACAGGTGGGAACTATGGCTACACCTTC. Amino acids: CASRPTGGNYGYTF.

This chain connects TRBV4-1 to TRBJ2-1; D tentatively fits TRBD1 or TRBD2 (5 bases each). V was trimmed by 2 bases and J by 1 base, leaving 12 bases between them. The CDR3 is 16 amino acids. The V gene's germline CDR1 is MGHRA and CDR2 YSYEKL. In nucleotides, the CDR3 is TGCGCCAGCAGCCAATTCCGGGACCGGTCCTACAATGAGCAGTTCTTC. It yields the protein CASSQFRDRSYNEQFF.

DNA for the CDR3: TGTGCCAGCAGTGGCGGTAGTGGGGATTCTAATGAAAAACTGTTTTTT. It yields the protein CASSGGSGDSNEKLFF. The rearrangement joins TRBV6-1 to TRBJ1-4, with no clear D. The CDR3 totals 16 residues. Trimming pared 4 bases from V and 3 bases from J, leaving 15 bases between. Per germline, CDR1 MNHNS and CDR2 SASEGT.

There are a few counts of this clone. The V gene is TRBV29-1, the J gene TRBJ1-1; no reliable D call. Germline loops: CDR1 SQVTM, CDR2 ANQGSEA. This CDR3 region has 13 residues. V was cut by 4 bases and J by 0 bases, with 9 bases left in between. The CDR3 nucleotides are TGCAGCGTTGTGCGTGTTCTGAACACTGAAGCTTTCTTT. Translated: CSVVRVLNTEAFF.

The DNA for the CDR3 is TGTGCCAGTAGTATTTGGGGAGACGAGACCCAGTACTTC. Its translation is CASSIWGDETQYF. This sequence joins TRBV19 and TRBJ2-5, with D tentatively TRBD2 (5 bases). The germline CDR1 and CDR2 sequences are LNHDA and SQIVND (reference sequence). This CDR3 is 13 amino acids long. Trimming removed 3 bases at V and 5 bases at J, with 10 bases between.

The chain is built from TRBV11-2 and TRBJ2-1, with 12 positions matching TRBD2. This CDR3 has 15 residues. CDR1 is SGHAT and CDR2 is FQNNGV in the germline V gene. Trimming at V came to 1 base and at J to 9 bases, leaving 4 bases not matched to a gene. CDR3 in DNA: TGTGCCAGCAGCTTAGGACTAGCGGGAGTGAGTGAGCAGTTCTTC. Translating gives CASSLGLAGVSEQFF.

The rearrangement joins TRBV5-1 to TRBJ2-1; D ambiguous. The CDR3 loop spans 14 amino acids. V lost 5 bases to trimming and J lost 5 bases, with 14 bases between them. Per germline, CDR1 SGHRS and CDR2 YFSETQ. CDR3 nucleotides: TGCGCCAGCAGTTTGACTTCTTCCCACAATGAGCAGTTCTTC. It encodes CASSLTSSHNEQFF.

This clone was counted a few times. This rearrangement joins TRBV2 to TRBJ1-5, with D tentatively TRBD1 (6 bases). CDR1 and CDR2 (germline): SNHLY, FYNNEI. This CDR3 is 15 amino acids long. V lost 6 bases and J 1 base, leaving 13 bases between the germline ends. In DNA, the CDR3 is TGTGCCAGCAGGGGGGCCCGGGGGAGCAATCAGCCCCAGCATTTT. This gives the protein CASRGARGSNQPQHF.

This clone was observed a handful of times. V usage is TRBV30 and J usage is TRBJ1-4; a weak D match, TRBD1 (6 bases). Trimming removed 0 bases at V and 8 bases at J, with 7 bases between. The CDR3 consists of 12 residues. Germline CDR1 reads GTSNPN; CDR2 reads SVGIG (reference sequence). CDR3 bases: TGTGCCTGGAGTGTACAGGGAGAAAAACTGTTTTTT. Encoded protein: CAWSVQGEKLFF.

This clone was counted between two and nine times. The CDR3 DNA is TGCGCCAGCAGCCAAGATGCAAGGGGAGCCCAGCATTTT. It specifies CASSQDARGAQHF. This sequence joins TRBV4-1 and TRBJ1-5; D is perhaps TRBD1 (5 bases). Germline lookup yields CDR1 MGHRA and CDR2 YSYEKL. The CDR3 sequence is 13 residues long. The V and J ends lost 0 bases and 11 bases respectively, with 11 bases between them.

This sequence joins TRBV6-1 and TRBJ1-5, with 7 bases fitting TRBD1. CDR1 and CDR2 from the germline V gene are MNHNS and SASEGT. V was pared by 3 bases and J by 4 bases, with 6 bases of the junction left unmatched. The CDR3 is 15 amino acids. In DNA form, the CDR3 reads TGTGCCAGCAGTGATGGCCAGGGGGGGAATCAGCCCCAGCATTTT. Translating gives CASSDGQGGNQPQHF.

This chain links TRBV28 with TRBJ2-1; D unresolved. V was shortened by 2 bases and J by 3 bases, with 8 bases between the two germline ends. From germline, CDR1 is MDHEN and CDR2 SYDVKM. The CDR3 totals 14 residues. The CDR3 spells CASSLPNGYNEQFF. The CDR3 coding sequence is TGTGCCAGCAGTTTACCGAACGGCTACAATGAGCAGTTCTTC. Drawing the rest from reference TRBV28 and TRBJ2-1, the complete variable domain is DVKVTQSSRYLVKRTGEKVFLECVQDMDHENMFWYRQDPGLGLRLIYFSYDVKMKEKGDIPEGYSVSREKKERFSLILESASTNQTSMYLCASSLPNGYNEQFFGPGTRLTVL.

This clone was seen a single time. The rearrangement uses TRBV7-2 and TRBJ1-4; the D gene is possibly TRBD1 (5 bases). In germline, CDR1 is SGHTA, CDR2 FQGNSA. The CDR3 has 12 amino acids. The V gene lost 5 bases and the J gene lost 10 bases, with 11 bases spanning the gap. The CDR3 is CASSTFGGKLFF. DNA for the CDR3: TGTGCCAGCAGCACCTTCGGGGGAAAACTGTTTTTT.

This clone has a single count. The chain recombines TRBV4-1 with TRBJ2-5; no clear D gene. V lost 1 base, J lost 4 bases, and 13 bases lay in between. This CDR3 comprises 15 residues. The germline V gene encodes CDR1 MGHRA and CDR2 YSYEKL. The CDR3: CASSQVMTWGETQYF. CDR3 DNA sequence: TGCGCCAGCAGCCAAGTTATGACGTGGGGAGAGACCCAGTACTTC.

The V and J genes are TRBV5-6 and TRBJ2-1; the D is unclear. Trimming stripped 4 bases from V and 8 bases from J, with 7 bases between. The germline V gene has CDR1 SGHDT and CDR2 YYEEEE. The CDR3 has 11 residues. This chain's CDR3 is CASSTYDEQFF. Here the CDR3 DNA reads TGTGCCAGCAGCACTTACGATGAGCAGTTCTTC.

The genes are TRBV6-5 and TRBJ2-7; D tentatively fits TRBD1 or TRBD2 (5 bases each). Trimming took 6 bases from V and 9 from J, leaving 21 bases between them. Germline values: CDR1 MNHEY, CDR2 SVGAGI. This CDR3 contains 14 residues. The CDR3 region has the DNA TGTGCCAGCAGGAGCTCCGGGACCCCTAGAGTGCAGTACTTC. Translation gives CASRSSGTPRVQYF.

The rearrangement joins TRBV18 to TRBJ1-1; TRBD1 aligns across 7 bases. V lost 4 bases to trimming and J lost 2 bases; unmatched junction nucleotides: 10. The CDR3 length is 16 residues. In germline, CDR1 is KGHSH, CDR2 LQKENI. DNA of the CDR3: TGTGCCAGCTCACTCTACAGGGGTGAGAGTAACACTGAAGCTTTCTTT. This encodes CASSLYRGESNTEAFF.